The rows below give T cell receptor beta chains drawn from one sample of a study of tumor and adjacent non-tumor tissue in lung cancer. TCRdb passed the multiplex PCR reads through MiXCR, listing each CDR3 protein once. The sample records 80,000 to 130,000 distinct CDR3 sequences, approximately 60% being singletons. The sample taken for sequencing was distant non-tumor lung tissue. All receptors come from a man aged 25 to 40 with non-small cell lung cancer. Each CDR3 is given with its conserved first and last residue. The D gene is left open where the match is weak. The size of a clone is reported for some rows only, either as once, few or many, or as a class for expanded clones.

size: NA; D: TRBD1; J: TRBJ2-2; V: TRBV4-2; CDR3: CVSSQHRGRNTGELFF; DNA: TGTGTCAGCAGCCAGCATAGGGGGCGGAACACCGGGGAGCTGTTTTTT
size: many; D: TRBD1; J: TRBJ1-2; V: TRBV12-3/TRBV12-4; CDR3: CASTPGQGYGYTF; DNA: TGTGCCAGCACCCCGGGACAGGGCTATGGCTACACCTTC
size: NA; D: TRBD1; J: TRBJ1-5; V: TRBV4-2; CDR3: CASSQGYRGLNQPQHF; DNA: TGTGCCAGCAGCCAAGGATACAGGGGGCTTAATCAGCCCCAGCATTTT
size: many; D: TRBD2; J: TRBJ2-1; V: TRBV5-1; CDR3: CASSPGLAGGNEQFF; DNA: TGCGCCAGCAGCCCGGGACTAGCGGGAGGAAATGAGCAGTTCTTC
size: NA; D: NA; J: TRBJ2-2; V: TRBV11-1; CDR3: CASSPNTQGTGELFF; DNA: TGTGCCAGCAGCCCAAACACTCAGGGGACCGGGGAGCTGTTTTTT
size: NA; D: TRBD1; J: TRBJ2-5; V: TRBV11-1; CDR3: CASSSGDRAQETQYF; DNA: TGTGCCAGCAGCTCCGGTGACAGGGCTCAAGAGACCCAGTACTTC
size: NA; D: NA; J: TRBJ2-6; V: TRBV4-2; CDR3: CASSQTSGDRANVLTF; DNA: TGTGCCAGCAGCCAGACATCGGGAGATAGGGCCAACGTCCTGACTTTC
size: once; D: NA; J: TRBJ2-5; V: TRBV4-2; CDR3: CASSHDWIYGLGGQETQYF; DNA: TGTGCCAGCAGCCATGATTGGATTTACGGACTAGGGGGCCAAGAGACTCAGTACTTC
size: NA; D: NA; J: TRBJ2-1; V: TRBV20-1; CDR3: CNARDGDEQFF; DNA: TGCAATGCTAGAGATGGAGATGAGCAGTTCTTC
size: many; D: NA; J: TRBJ1-1; V: TRBV6-5; CDR3: CASSYGSLNTEAFF; DNA: TGTGCCAGCAGTTACGGGTCCCTGAACACTGAAGCTTTCTTT
size: NA; D: TRBD1; J: TRBJ2-7; V: TRBV20-1; CDR3: CNGRQTGGGYEQYF; DNA: TGCAATGGTAGACAAACAGGGGGCGGTTACGAGCAGTACTTC
size: NA; D: TRBD1; J: TRBJ1-5; V: TRBV5-1; CDR3: CASSRGQGTDTQHF; DNA: TGCGCCAGCAGCCGGGGACAGGGTACAGATACGCAGCATTTT
size: NA; D: NA; J: TRBJ1-5; V: TRBV6-2/TRBV6-3; CDR3: CAIRQGHQPQHF; DNA: TGTGCCATCAGGCAGGGGCATCAACCCCAGCATTTT
size: NA; D: NA; J: TRBJ2-1; V: TRBV11-2; CDR3: CASSPQRRAYNEQFF; DNA: TGTGCCAGCAGCCCCCAACGAAGGGCCTACAATGAGCAGTTCTTC
size: few; D: NA; J: TRBJ2-1; V: TRBV2; CDR3: CASSYATYNEQFF; DNA: TGTGCAAGCAGTTATGCTACGTACAATGAGCAGTTCTTC
size: NA; D: NA; J: TRBJ2-1; V: TRBV20-1; CDR3: CSPRDVLTYNEQFF; DNA: TGCAGTCCTAGAGATGTGTTGACCTACAATGAGCAGTTCTTC
size: NA; D: NA; J: TRBJ2-7; V: TRBV29-1; CDR3: CNVVWDISYERYF; DNA: TGCAACGTTGTGTGGGACATTTCCTATGAGCGGTACTTC
size: few; D: TRBD2; J: TRBJ2-7; V: TRBV5-1; CDR3: CASSLRLAGKHEQYF; DNA: TGCGCCAGCAGCTTGAGACTAGCGGGGAAGCACGAGCAGTACTTC
size: NA; D: NA; J: TRBJ2-5; V: TRBV11-2; CDR3: CASSRNQETQYF; DNA: TGTGCCAGCAGCAGAAACCAAGAGACCCAGTACTTC
size: many; D: NA; J: TRBJ2-1; V: TRBV4-3; CDR3: CASSQDLVTAAGDEQFF; DNA: TGCGCCAGCAGCCAAGATTTGGTTACGGCGGCTGGAGATGAGCAGTTCTTC